This T cell receptor beta chain was identified during a study of low-dose radiotherapy and immunotherapy resistance in tumors. Study overall: Cohort 1 received 0.5 Gy per fraction every 2 weeks, totaling 6.5 Gy. Intravenous cyclophosphamide 200 mg/m2 was given every two weeks, one day before radiation and immunotherapy. Over 26 weeks, cohort 2 got 1 Gy every two weeks, reaching 13 Gy.

Alpha and beta chains were covered, as first-strand cDNA relied on TRAV- and TRBV-specific primers. A roughly 22-cycle PCR with a constant-region primer and V-primer adapter amplified TCRs. In vitro transcription served to amplify the mRNA that had been isolated. In TCRdb, the reads were re-called with MiXCR into one record per CDR3 protein. The repertoire holds 9,800 or so distinct CDR3 sequences, with about 68% as singletons. The germline gives CDR1 SGHTA, CDR2 FQGTGA. This CDR3 has 15 residues. V dropped 4 bases and J dropped 7 bases, with 16 bases sitting between them. The origin of this receptor is a human donor with advanced metastatic prostate, ovarian, gallbladder or colorectal cancer (not recorded which). This table probably holds off-target reads from a library built for another chain. The chain has TRBV7-3 and TRBJ2-2, with a weak D call TRBD2 (5 bases). The CDR3 bases are TGTGCCAGCAGCTCTTACGGAGGAAAAGGCGGGGAGCTGTTTTTT. Amino acids: CASSSYGGKGGELFF.